The rows below give T cell receptor beta chains drawn from one sample of a study of blood T cells in healthy people across ages. TCRdb redid the calling of the 5' RACE reads with MiXCR, one entry per CDR3 protein. The sample includes fewer than 1.5 million distinct CDR3 sequences, 35% to 45% of them seen just once. Material: blood. The origin of the receptors is a young woman in good health. The CDR3 runs from the conserved cysteine through the conserved F or W. A D gene is named only where the DNA matches it firmly. Clone size appears in some rows only: once, few, many, or a class for an expanded clone.

d_call: NA; clone_size: NA; v_call: TRBV6-5; j_call: TRBJ1-4; cdr3_aa: CASSYAGGAYEKLFF; cdr3_nt: TGTGCCAGCAGTTACGCCGGGGGCGCCTATGAAAAACTGTTTTTT
d_call: TRBD1; clone_size: NA; v_call: TRBV15; j_call: TRBJ2-7; cdr3_aa: CATSRRDRGNEQYF; cdr3_nt: TGTGCCACCAGCCGGAGGGACAGGGGTAACGAGCAGTACTTC
d_call: TRBD1; clone_size: NA; v_call: TRBV7-2; j_call: TRBJ2-6; cdr3_aa: CASSLEGAAGANVLTF; cdr3_nt: TGTGCCAGCAGCTTAGAGGGGGCGGCTGGGGCCAACGTCCTGACTTTC
d_call: TRBD1; clone_size: NA; v_call: TRBV28; j_call: TRBJ2-3; cdr3_aa: CASRESITGTGGFTDTQYF; cdr3_nt: TGTGCCAGCAGAGAATCTATCACCGGGACAGGGGGCTTCACAGATACGCAGTATTTT
d_call: TRBD2; clone_size: NA; v_call: TRBV10-3; j_call: TRBJ2-5; cdr3_aa: CAISDSGLAGETQYF; cdr3_nt: TGTGCCATCAGTGATTCCGGGTTAGCGGGAGAGACCCAGTACTTC
d_call: TRBD2; clone_size: few; v_call: TRBV20-1; j_call: TRBJ2-3; cdr3_aa: CSARARELAGLTDTQYF; cdr3_nt: TGCAGTGCTAGAGCCCGGGAGCTAGCGGGACTAACAGATACGCAGTATTTT
d_call: NA; clone_size: few; v_call: TRBV20-1; j_call: TRBJ2-5; cdr3_aa: CSAEGLWGETQYF; cdr3_nt: TGCAGTGCAGAAGGTCTGTGGGGAGAGACCCAGTACTTC
d_call: NA; clone_size: few; v_call: TRBV7-6; j_call: TRBJ2-3; cdr3_aa: CASSSKQGVDTDTQYF; cdr3_nt: TGTGCCAGCAGCTCAAAACAGGGAGTCGACACAGATACGCAGTATTTT
d_call: TRBD2; clone_size: few; v_call: TRBV11-2; j_call: TRBJ2-1; cdr3_aa: CASSFGLAPYNEQFF; cdr3_nt: TGTGCCAGCAGCTTCGGACTAGCCCCTTACAATGAGCAGTTCTTC
d_call: NA; clone_size: NA; v_call: TRBV10-3; j_call: TRBJ1-1; cdr3_aa: CAISSATLLNTEAFF; cdr3_nt: TGTGCCATCAGTTCCGCGACACTCCTGAACACTGAAGCTTTCTTT
d_call: NA; clone_size: NA; v_call: TRBV6-1; j_call: TRBJ1-2; cdr3_aa: CASRGQVHSNYGYTF; cdr3_nt: TGTGCCAGCAGAGGACAAGTCCATTCTAACTATGGCTACACCTTC
d_call: NA; clone_size: NA; v_call: TRBV5-1; j_call: TRBJ1-2; cdr3_aa: CASSSGDTQGYTF; cdr3_nt: TGCGCCAGCAGCTCCGGGGACACGCAAGGCTACACCTTC
d_call: NA; clone_size: NA; v_call: TRBV6-5; j_call: TRBJ2-5; cdr3_aa: CASSATQRGETQYF; cdr3_nt: TGTGCCAGCAGTGCGACGCAAAGGGGGGAGACCCAGTACTTC
d_call: TRBD1; clone_size: once; v_call: TRBV10-3; j_call: TRBJ2-7; cdr3_aa: CAISDGDRGFIRSYEQYF; cdr3_nt: TGTGCCATCAGTGATGGGGACAGGGGATTTATTCGCTCCTACGAGCAGTACTTC
d_call: NA; clone_size: few; v_call: TRBV20-1; j_call: TRBJ2-6; cdr3_aa: CSARDPMSSGANVLTF; cdr3_nt: TGCAGTGCTAGAGATCCCATGAGCTCTGGGGCCAACGTCCTGACTTTC
d_call: NA; clone_size: NA; v_call: TRBV19; j_call: TRBJ2-1; cdr3_aa: CASGDLYNEQFF; cdr3_nt: TGTGCCAGCGGGGATCTCTACAATGAGCAGTTCTTC
d_call: NA; clone_size: NA; v_call: TRBV6-5; j_call: TRBJ2-1; cdr3_aa: CASSYSEPTCNEQFF; cdr3_nt: TGTGCCAGCAGTTACTCTGAGCCTACCTGCAATGAGCAGTTCTTC
d_call: NA; clone_size: NA; v_call: TRBV6-2/TRBV6-3; j_call: TRBJ2-7; cdr3_aa: CACSRHTTYEQYF; cdr3_nt: TGTGCCTGCAGCAGGCATACCACCTACGAGCAGTACTTC
d_call: TRBD1; clone_size: NA; v_call: TRBV5-1; j_call: TRBJ2-3; cdr3_aa: CASSLPGQVVGTDTQYF; cdr3_nt: TGCGCCAGCAGCCTCCCCGGACAGGTAGTGGGCACAGATACGCAGTATTTT
d_call: TRBD2; clone_size: NA; v_call: TRBV28; j_call: TRBJ2-7; cdr3_aa: CASNRPKGGGPSYEQYF; cdr3_nt: TGTGCCAGCAACAGGCCGAAGGGCGGGGGGCCCTCCTACGAGCAGTACTTC
d_call: TRBD2; clone_size: NA; v_call: TRBV9; j_call: TRBJ2-7; cdr3_aa: CASSVGGLATSYEQYF; cdr3_nt: TGTGCCAGCAGCGTAGGGGGACTAGCTACTTCCTACGAGCAGTACTTC
d_call: NA; clone_size: NA; v_call: TRBV5-5; j_call: TRBJ2-1; cdr3_aa: CASSSRSGGAAYNEQFF; cdr3_nt: TGTGCCAGCAGCTCGCGTAGTGGGGGGGCCGCCTACAATGAGCAGTTCTTC
d_call: NA; clone_size: few; v_call: TRBV9; j_call: TRBJ1-5; cdr3_aa: CASSVGSGSGQPQHF; cdr3_nt: TGTGCCAGCAGCGTAGGATCTGGATCTGGTCAGCCCCAGCATTTT
d_call: NA; clone_size: NA; v_call: TRBV6-5; j_call: TRBJ1-2; cdr3_aa: CASSPSGSTYGYTF; cdr3_nt: TGTGCCAGCAGTCCCTCGGGTAGCACCTATGGCTACACCTTC
d_call: TRBD2; clone_size: few; v_call: TRBV4-1; j_call: TRBJ2-1; cdr3_aa: CASGWGIAGPNEQFF; cdr3_nt: TGCGCCAGCGGTTGGGGGATAGCGGGGCCCAATGAGCAGTTCTTC
d_call: NA; clone_size: few; v_call: TRBV28; j_call: TRBJ2-4; cdr3_aa: CASCLPGAIAKNIQYF; cdr3_nt: TGTGCCAGCTGTCTCCCCGGGGCTATAGCCAAAAACATTCAGTACTTC
d_call: NA; clone_size: NA; v_call: TRBV11-2; j_call: TRBJ1-5; cdr3_aa: CASSLQRNQPQHF; cdr3_nt: TGTGCCAGCAGCTTACAGAGGAATCAGCCCCAGCATTTT
d_call: NA; clone_size: NA; v_call: TRBV10-3; j_call: TRBJ2-1; cdr3_aa: CAISVDGVSVSYNEQFF; cdr3_nt: TGTGCCATCAGTGTTGATGGGGTATCCGTCTCCTACAATGAGCAGTTCTTC
d_call: NA; clone_size: NA; v_call: TRBV5-1; j_call: TRBJ2-7; cdr3_aa: CASSLAPTGLGYEQYF; cdr3_nt: TGCGCCAGCAGCTTGGCCCCAACAGGCTTGGGGTACGAGCAGTACTTC
d_call: NA; clone_size: NA; v_call: TRBV10-3; j_call: TRBJ2-7; cdr3_aa: CAISESGSGRQIYEQYF; cdr3_nt: TGTGCCATCAGTGAGTCAGGTTCCGGTCGGCAGATCTACGAGCAGTACTTC
d_call: TRBD1; clone_size: NA; v_call: TRBV6-1; j_call: TRBJ2-5; cdr3_aa: CAYKTDRGEETQYF; cdr3_nt: TGTGCATACAAAACCGACAGGGGCGAAGAGACCCAGTACTTC
d_call: TRBD1; clone_size: few; v_call: TRBV6-6; j_call: TRBJ2-5; cdr3_aa: CASSLRGQQETQYF; cdr3_nt: TGTGCCAGCAGTCTTCGGGGACAGCAAGAGACCCAGTACTTC
d_call: NA; clone_size: few; v_call: TRBV28; j_call: TRBJ2-1; cdr3_aa: CASSLRRGQYNEQFF; cdr3_nt: TGTGCCAGCAGTTTAAGGAGGGGACAGTACAATGAGCAGTTCTTC
d_call: NA; clone_size: NA; v_call: TRBV27; j_call: TRBJ1-2; cdr3_aa: CASSPLPGYTF; cdr3_nt: TGTGCCAGCAGCCCTTTACCTGGCTACACCTTC
d_call: TRBD1; clone_size: NA; v_call: TRBV7-3; j_call: TRBJ2-2; cdr3_aa: CASSLRGGDTGELFF; cdr3_nt: TGTGCCAGCAGCTTAAGAGGGGGCGACACCGGGGAGCTGTTTTTT
d_call: NA; clone_size: NA; v_call: TRBV11-2; j_call: TRBJ2-7; cdr3_aa: CASSFVVRPHEQYF; cdr3_nt: TGTGCCAGCAGCTTCGTGGTTCGGCCCCACGAGCAGTACTTC
d_call: TRBD1; clone_size: NA; v_call: TRBV7-2; j_call: TRBJ1-1; cdr3_aa: CASSYNTGGTTEAFF; cdr3_nt: TGTGCCAGCAGCTACAACACAGGGGGGACGACTGAAGCTTTCTTT
d_call: NA; clone_size: few; v_call: TRBV18; j_call: TRBJ2-7; cdr3_aa: CASSPTAGVEQYF; cdr3_nt: TGTGCCAGCTCACCGACCGCAGGGGTCGAGCAGTACTTC
d_call: NA; clone_size: many; v_call: TRBV4-1; j_call: TRBJ2-7; cdr3_aa: CASSQESYGASYEQYF; cdr3_nt: TGCGCCAGCAGCCAAGAGTCTTACGGGGCGTCCTACGAGCAGTACTTC
d_call: TRBD2; clone_size: few; v_call: TRBV7-3; j_call: TRBJ2-3; cdr3_aa: CASSLKVAGQADTQYF; cdr3_nt: TGTGCCAGCAGCTTAAAAGTAGCGGGGCAAGCGGATACGCAGTATTTT
d_call: TRBD1; clone_size: few; v_call: TRBV20-1; j_call: TRBJ1-2; cdr3_aa: CSATGGAGYTF; cdr3_nt: TGCAGTGCTACAGGGGGCGCCGGCTACACCTTC
d_call: NA; clone_size: few; v_call: TRBV10-3; j_call: TRBJ2-7; cdr3_aa: CATRGSGANYEQYF; cdr3_nt: TGTGCCACCAGGGGAAGCGGGGCAAACTACGAGCAGTACTTC
d_call: NA; clone_size: NA; v_call: TRBV27; j_call: TRBJ2-1; cdr3_aa: CASSSRAKQFF; cdr3_nt: TGTGCCAGCAGTTCCCGGGCTAAGCAGTTCTTC
d_call: NA; clone_size: NA; v_call: TRBV14; j_call: TRBJ2-5; cdr3_aa: CASSQERSAGRETQYF; cdr3_nt: TGTGCCAGCAGCCAAGAAAGGTCGGCGGGCAGAGAGACCCAGTACTTC
d_call: NA; clone_size: NA; v_call: TRBV5-1; j_call: TRBJ2-7; cdr3_aa: CASTVTGEQYF; cdr3_nt: TGCGCCAGCACCGTTACGGGTGAGCAGTACTTC
d_call: NA; clone_size: NA; v_call: TRBV30; j_call: TRBJ2-5; cdr3_aa: CAWSQGTETQYF; cdr3_nt: TGTGCCTGGAGCCAGGGTACAGAGACCCAGTACTTC
d_call: NA; clone_size: once; v_call: TRBV6-1; j_call: TRBJ1-1; cdr3_aa: CASSELTGTTEAFF; cdr3_nt: TGTGCCAGCAGTGAACTAACAGGGACCACTGAAGCTTTCTTT
d_call: TRBD1; clone_size: NA; v_call: TRBV20-1; j_call: TRBJ2-1; cdr3_aa: CSANYGTAREQFF; cdr3_nt: TGCAGTGCTAACTATGGGACAGCCCGGGAGCAGTTCTTC
d_call: NA; clone_size: few; v_call: TRBV10-3; j_call: TRBJ2-7; cdr3_aa: CAIKEGSTYEQYF; cdr3_nt: TGTGCCATCAAAGAGGGTTCCACCTACGAGCAGTACTTC
d_call: TRBD1; clone_size: NA; v_call: TRBV3-1; j_call: TRBJ2-7; cdr3_aa: CASSPRQGPSYEQYF; cdr3_nt: TGTGCCAGCAGCCCAAGACAGGGCCCTTCCTACGAGCAGTACTTC
d_call: NA; clone_size: NA; v_call: TRBV15; j_call: TRBJ2-7; cdr3_aa: CATSRDRGLYEQYF; cdr3_nt: TGTGCCACCAGCAGAGATCGGGGACTCTACGAGCAGTACTTC
d_call: TRBD1; clone_size: NA; v_call: TRBV7-9; j_call: TRBJ2-7; cdr3_aa: CASSSRLGQLPHEGEQYF; cdr3_nt: TGTGCCAGCAGCTCAAGATTGGGACAGCTACCCCATGAGGGCGAGCAGTACTTC
d_call: NA; clone_size: NA; v_call: TRBV12-3/TRBV12-4; j_call: TRBJ2-5; cdr3_aa: CASQGVGQKTQYF; cdr3_nt: TGTGCCAGCCAGGGTGTGGGCCAAAAGACCCAGTACTTC
d_call: TRBD2; clone_size: few; v_call: TRBV6-2/TRBV6-3; j_call: TRBJ2-7; cdr3_aa: CASISAGAYEQYF; cdr3_nt: TGTGCCAGCATCTCTGCGGGGGCCTACGAGCAGTACTTC
d_call: TRBD2; clone_size: few; v_call: TRBV12-3/TRBV12-4; j_call: TRBJ2-2; cdr3_aa: CASRQLAGVNGELFF; cdr3_nt: TGTGCCAGCAGGCAACTAGCGGGAGTTAACGGGGAGCTGTTTTTT
d_call: NA; clone_size: few; v_call: TRBV3-1; j_call: TRBJ1-2; cdr3_aa: CASSQRAAGPGFGYTF; cdr3_nt: TGTGCCAGCAGCCAACGTGCCGCGGGACCGGGCTTTGGCTACACCTTC
d_call: TRBD1; clone_size: NA; v_call: TRBV5-1; j_call: TRBJ1-1; cdr3_aa: CASSTGTGTTEAFF; cdr3_nt: TGCGCCAGCAGCACCGGGACAGGGACCACTGAAGCTTTCTTT